The TCR beta chain under discussion was sequenced for a study of human T cells and chemical hapten exposure. Study-wide background: Mainly, slight library volume differences in the pool made TCR yields vary.

Total RNA was isolated from unfractionated whole blood. Study-wide findings and caveats: TCRs above 1 in 1000 frequency stayed constant with DPC sensitization.

During construction of the library, unique molecular identifiers were attached to individual cDNA molecules for quantitative, reproducible TCR counting. As processed by the authors: Some 100,000 TCRs per sample was the median, with a range of about 20,000 to 690,600. MiXCR, run by TCRdb on the 5' RACE reads, gives a single entry per CDR3 protein. The V and J calls come from TCRdb's annotation, not from the publication. The repertoire holds 110,000 to 150,000 distinct CDR3 sequences, with around 4% as singletons. This clonotype was counted between two and nine times. Its antigen remains unknown. This CDR3 comprises 14 residues. Germline lookup yields CDR1 SQVTM and CDR2 ANQGSEA. Losses at the gene ends were 6 bases for V and 4 bases for J; bases not matched to a gene: 9.

The V and J genes are TRBV29-1 and TRBJ2-7; 10 bases are shared with TRBD1. The source is a female donor in good health. This chain's CDR3 is CSVRDRGSLYEQYF. CDR3 in DNA: TGCAGCGTCCGGGACAGGGGAAGTTTGTACGAGCAGTACTTC.